This entry concerns a single T cell receptor (beta chain). The antigen remains unidentified. These data are taken from a study of response to subunit inactivated influenza vaccine. Study-level points and caveats: The authors offered the suggestion that each seasonal influenza vaccination recruits few new T cells.

From the RT-PCR reads, TCRdb called clonotypes with MiXCR, one entry per CDR3 protein. Of over 150,000 distinct CDR3 sequences listed, nearly 9.5% are singletons. This TCR came from a middle-aged man who received an inactivated influenza vaccine. The material sequenced was non-naive T cells sorted from PBMCs, taken on the day of vaccination.

CDR3 residues: CSAREGGADTQYF. The CDR3, as DNA: TGCAGTGCTAGAGAGGGGGGGGCAGATACGCAGTATTTT. This rearrangement joins TRBV20-1 to TRBJ2-3; 7 bases agree with TRBD2. J lost 4 bases, V lost 0 bases, and 1 base had no gene match. This CDR3 has 13 residues. CDR1 and CDR2 (germline): DFQATT, SNEGSKA (reference sequence).